The present entry profiles one T cell receptor beta chain with its context. Its antigen is not yet known. The record has no base qualities; no much larger clone is one base away. One collaborating source in Seattle enrolled patients during active infection and followed them longitudinally through the course of disease. Whole blood was collected in K2EDTA tubes by collaborating institutions according to the institutions' own protocols. For TCRbeta analysis, collaborator samples were shipped as frozen whole blood, as isolated PBMCs, or as DNA extracted from either sample type. TCRbeta CDR3 regions were amplified from genomic DNA using the immunoSEQ Assay, a bias-controlled multiplex PCR. The authors' pipeline ran thus. Nucleated cell counts per sample were estimated from amplification of reference gene primers within the assay. To quantify the absolute abundance of each unique TCRbeta CDR3 rearrangement, sequence reads were collapsed and filtered. For each sample, productive Simpson clonality was calculated as the square root of Simpson's diversity index across productive rearrangements. TCRdb carries this immuneACCESS record with in-frame sequences only. Its versions omit some clonotypes, under half of them owing to an unresolved V gene in the studies checked, with the rest unexplained. Clonal size and the V and J genes are those of that table, whereas D and trimming came from the DNA. In all, the sample holds under 250,000 clones, and roughly 85% of those were seen once. The ten biggest clones cover about 2.4% of the sample.

This entry belongs to a study of blood T cell repertoires in COVID-19 (dated by TCRdb to the early 2020s). Notes on the research overall: Samples from collaborators originated in the United States, Italy and Spain and spanned both the acute and convalescent phases of COVID-19. The prospective study material was composed of cDNA or gDNA derived from T cells, B-cell-depleted T cells, or PBMCs. Deeply sampled blood TCRbeta repertoires from subjects exposed to, actively infected with, or recovered from COVID-19 were included in the dataset. The repertoires were released in a freely available public database meant as a resource for research on the immune response to SARS-CoV-2. Samples came from the ongoing ImmuneRACE study (first 160 participants) plus 1,254 subjects from 6 global collaborators. Nearly every sample came with metadata listing a de-identified subject ID, COVID-19 status, age in years and sex. Where available, HLA class I and class II types were obtained from metadata supplied by the sample provider rather than from assay-based typing. The full study reports these points: Clinical and demographic metadata were provided uncurated, with the amount varying by source and participant.

Counted from cysteine to phenylalanine, this CDR3 has 17 amino acids. This entry keeps only the CDR3 DNA: 51 bases, framed from base 1. Based on the germline V gene, the CDR1 and CDR2 sequences are LGHNA and YNFKEQ. V was cut back by 1 base and J by 4 bases, leaving a gap of 16 bases between them. The sequence was obtained from a woman in her sixties or seventies with COVID-19, enrolled during active disease. What was sequenced was peripheral blood. The sequence links TRBV4-2 to TRBJ2-2; TRBD1 is possibly the D segment (6 matching bases). The sequence in DNA is TGTGCCAGCAGCCAAGCGGGTGGGAACAGGGTCACCGGGGAGCTGTTTTTT. This encodes CASSQAGGNRVTGELFF.